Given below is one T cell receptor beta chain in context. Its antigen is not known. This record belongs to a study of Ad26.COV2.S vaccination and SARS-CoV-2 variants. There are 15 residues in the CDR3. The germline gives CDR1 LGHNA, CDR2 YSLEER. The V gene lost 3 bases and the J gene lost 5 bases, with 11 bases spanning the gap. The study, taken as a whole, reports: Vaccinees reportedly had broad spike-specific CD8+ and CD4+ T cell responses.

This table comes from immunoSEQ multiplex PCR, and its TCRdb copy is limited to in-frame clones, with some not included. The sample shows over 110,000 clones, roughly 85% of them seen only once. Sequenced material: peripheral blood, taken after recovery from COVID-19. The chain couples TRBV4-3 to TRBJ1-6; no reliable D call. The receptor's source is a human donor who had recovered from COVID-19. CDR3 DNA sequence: TGCGCCAGCAGCCAGGGCACAGAGAATAATTCACCCCTCCACTTT. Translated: CASSQGTENNSPLHF.